This T cell receptor (beta chain) comes out of a study of cytomegalovirus exposure and HLA in healthy donors. Study-wide results and caveats: In a later analysis, HLA-C alleles had the fewest associated TCRs, DRB1 alleles the most. Analyses of presence and absence presupposed an approximately uniform sequencing depth across donors. Analysis was performed later, and it showed HLA-associated TCR beta chains to be more clonally expanded than equally common others.

V dropped 4 bases and J dropped 6; count of bases not matched to a gene: 1. Germline V CDR1 and CDR2: SGHDT, YYEEEE. The CDR3 has 12 amino acids. Use of 60 Vbeta and 13 Jbeta primers characterized the PCR. Sequenced by immunoSEQ multiplex PCR; TCRdb stores in-frame clones only, minus some. The sample holds some 120,000 clones, 70% to 90% seen once. With regard to this clone: Antigen: not known.

This receptor was identified in a man younger than 35 in good health and CMV-seropositive. Sequences were obtained from PBMCs. V and J are TRBV5-6 and TRBJ1-1, with 9 bases fitting TRBD1. Here the CDR3 DNA reads TGTGCCAGCAGCGGGACAGGGTCTGAAGCTTTCTTT. It codes for CASSGTGSEAFF.